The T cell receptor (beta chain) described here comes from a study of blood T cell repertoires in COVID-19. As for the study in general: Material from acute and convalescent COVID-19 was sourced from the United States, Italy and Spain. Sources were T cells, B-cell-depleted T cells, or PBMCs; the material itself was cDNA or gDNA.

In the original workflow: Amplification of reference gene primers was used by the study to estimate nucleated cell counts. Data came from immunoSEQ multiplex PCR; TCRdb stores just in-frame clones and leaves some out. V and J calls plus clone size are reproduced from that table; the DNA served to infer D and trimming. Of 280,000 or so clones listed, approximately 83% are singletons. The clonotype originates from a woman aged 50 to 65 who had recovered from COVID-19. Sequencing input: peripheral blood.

CDR3 bases: TGTGCCAGCAGCTTAGGAGTAGCGGGAGGGGTTACGACCCGGGCCGCCTACAATGAGCAGTTCTTC. This sequence encodes CASSLGVAGGVTTRAAYNEQFF. The chain links TRBV7-3 to TRBJ2-1, with 11 bases aligning to TRBD2. V lost 2 bases to trimming and J lost 2 bases; unmatched junction nucleotides: 20. CDR3 size: 22 residues. Per germline, CDR1 SGHTA and CDR2 FQGTGA.